Following are 2 T cell receptor beta chains from one sample sequenced in a study of shared clonotypes between healthy human individuals. The data were produced by immunoSEQ multiplex PCR, yet TCRdb's version contains in-frame clones alone and is incomplete. The sample contains fewer than 1 million clones, about 96% of which appear only once. As defined, naive CD8 cells were CD45RO-negative and positively selected for CCR7, with terminally differentiated effector memory CD45RA+ cells excluded. Source material: naive CD8+ T cells sorted from blood. The receptors were gathered from a man aged 25-40 years in good health.

Regarding this clone: The same CDR3 is also encoded by other DNA sequences in this sample. This sequence joins TRBV7-9 and TRBJ2-7, with D hard to call. Trimming stripped 5 bases from V and 0 bases from J, with 5 bases between. The CDR3 has 12 residues. Per germline, CDR1 SEHNR and CDR2 FQNEAQ (reference sequence). Here the CDR3 DNA reads TGTGCCAGCAGCCTAACCTCCTACGAGCAGTACTTC. It yields the protein CASSLTSYEQYF. The whole variable domain, filled in from reference TRBV7-9 and TRBJ2-7, reads DTGVSQNPRHKITKRGQNVTFRCDPISEHNRLYWYRQTLGQGPEFLTYFQNEAQLEKSRLLSDRFSAERPKGSFSTLEIQRTEQGDSAMYLCASSLTSYEQYFGPGTRLTVT.

This chain joins TRBV4-2 and TRBJ2-1, with 7 positions matching TRBD1. Germline CDR1 and CDR2: LGHNA and YNFKEQ. This CDR3 spans 13 amino acids. V dropped 3 bases and J dropped 7; count of bases not matched to a gene: 3. This chain's CDR3 is CASSQVQGNEQFF. CDR3 bases: TGTGCCAGCAGCCAGGTACAGGGGAATGAGCAGTTCTTC.